This T cell receptor (beta chain) derives from a study of cytomegalovirus exposure and HLA in healthy donors (dated by TCRdb to about 2017). Turning to the overall study: An earlier analysis of approximately 600 of the donors reported 250 to 350 Gb of sequence data and 120 million or so unique TCR beta sequences from some 180 million T cells. An early release covering 500 to 750 HLA-typed donors comprised approximately 300 gigabases of sequencing data and around 85 million unique TCR sequences. Of the roughly 400 genotyped donors, about 84% fell in the genetic ancestry cluster associated with self-reported Caucasian donors. The study aimed to test whether signatures of past pathogen exposure could be identified by cataloging public T cell receptors. The T cell repertoires of several hundred subjects were profiled by immunosequencing and related to cytomegalovirus serostatus. A separate validation cohort of roughly 130 different subjects was used in addition to the 666-subject first cohort. High-throughput TCR immunosequencing, statistical association of individual TCRs with disease status, and machine learning were combined to predict cytomegalovirus infection status. A later analysis re-examined previously published TCR beta repertoires from more than 550 donors and added high-resolution HLA genotyping to investigate patterns of TCR occurrence. Rather than using new phenotypic data, the later analysis identified candidate immune exposures from TCR beta sequences and from how often those sequences occurred across donors. In an earlier analysis of roughly 540 of the donors, high-throughput TCR beta sequencing was used to judge whether each TCR beta V gene segment behaved as functional or pseudogenic. Donor age, sex, ethnicity and CMV serostatus were compiled together with the repertoire data. A later genetic analysis took genome-wide SNP genotypes for about three fifths of the roughly 700 donors and used that subset as a discovery cohort. Every discovery cohort repertoire had been produced on one sequencing platform. HLA typing included class I and class II loci at four-digit resolution. The number of typed donors differed by locus: roughly 620-630 for A, B, C, DRB1 and DQB1; 522 for DQA1; some 590 for DPA1; and 450 to 480 for DPB1. Several DR-DQ haplotypes were handled as single units for association and clustering, since linkage in the cohort was strong. On average, approximately 250,000 unique TCR beta nucleotide sequences were sequenced per donor among 300 to 500 genotyped donors of the cohort, with 15% to 20% of those sequences being non-productive. Broader findings and caveats from the paper: While some public TCRs were present in many individuals, most TCR sequences turned up only very rarely across donors. About 17 rarely observed V segments, including chromosome 9 orphons, were excluded from the earlier analysis of a few hundred of the donors because counts were too low. Linkage disequilibrium might explain the correlated functional status among segregating V segments, but an unknown experimental factor could not be excluded. Only TCR beta chains were sequenced in this cohort, and the absence of alpha or paired-chain data limited detectable features. In vitro tests confirmed that three of the cytomegalovirus-associated TCR beta chains recognize cytomegalovirus antigens. Cytomegalovirus status was reported to be diagnosed by the classifier with high specificity and sensitivity in both the original and validation cohorts. Sequencing depth was assumed to be roughly uniform across donors in the presence/absence analyses, though that assumption may not hold. The 87-base-pair reads could not distinguish some IMGT-functional V segments, including TRBV6-2 and TRBV6-3, so those segments were excluded. The study gave a list of under 200 TCR beta chains associated with cytomegalovirus. Compared with the roughly 670-donor mean, donors in an Asian-associated ancestry cluster had fewer N-insertions in productive TCRs, according to a later genetic analysis. Most CMV-associated TCR beta chains appeared to be HLA-restricted in a later analysis, and the HLA associations seemed to be driven largely by CMV exposure. Compared with equally common non-associated chains, HLA-associated TCR beta chains in a later analysis were more clonally expanded and had lower generation probabilities. Assigning TCR associations to individual alleles was difficult when HLA alleles, especially DR and DQ, strongly co-occurred. In a later genetic analysis, a missense DCLRE1C variant was associated with V-gene and J-gene trimming of TCR beta chains, and the association was replicated in an independent cohort. In a later analysis, the rate of TCR association differed among HLA loci, with DRB1 alleles having the most associated TCRs and HLA-C alleles having the fewest. The authors suggested that the approach could potentially be extended to other disease states and immunological phenotypes. In a later analysis, several top co-occurrence clusters were reported to appear linked to parvovirus B19, influenza, CMV and Epstein-Barr virus. An earlier analysis of 587 of the donors showed that most TCR beta V segments appeared in productive rearrangements either about 90% or about 30% of the time, which broadly matched IMGT annotations. Because some donors lacked HLA typing at each locus, the association tests relied only on the typed subset. CMV serostatus was the only immune exposure information available for the cohort. A cluster of highly shared sequence variants was judged likely to represent a technical artifact of the sequencing pipeline. A further reported finding was that TCR beta sequences accurately predicted the HLA-A and HLA-B alleles for most subjects in the first cohort. Specific HLA alleles were associated with 16,951 TCR beta sequences at a false discovery rate of 0.05 in a later analysis.

V loses 4 bases of germline sequence and J loses 0 bases, and the interval between the two ends is 9 bases. From the germline V gene, CDR1 is SNHLY and CDR2 is FYNNEI. Spanning cysteine to phenylalanine, the CDR3 consists of 14 amino acids. Only CDR3 DNA remains: 42 bases, in frame from the first base. Library preparation used the immunoSEQ multiplex PCR assay. For the multiplex PCR, a mixture combining 60 forward primers for TCR Vbeta segments and 13 reverse primers for TCR Jbeta segments was used. Amplification of the CDR3 region of rearranged TCR beta genes was performed with a multiplex PCR assay on genomic DNA. The amplified TCR beta libraries were sequenced on the Illumina HiSeq System as 87-base-pair reads. As for the authors' bioinformatics: A later analysis counted approximately 76 million unique TCR beta chains across the 700 or so repertoires, and some 11 million of these chains were shared by at least two donors. Raw reads were error-corrected and collapsed into unique sequences with a nearest-neighbor algorithm that merged closely related sequences to remove PCR and sequencing errors. CDR3 sequences were aligned to IMGT reference sequences to assign V, D and J gene segments. For a sequence to be retained, a match of at least six nucleotides was required to both a V gene segment and a J gene segment. A rearrangement was called productive if the CDR3 had no stop codons and remained in frame with V and J, and every other rearrangement was called non-productive. Following IMGT convention, CDR3 was defined as the stretch from the second conserved V-encoded cysteine to the conserved J-encoded phenylalanine. In an earlier analysis of more than 550 of the donors, sequences lacking an unambiguous match to a single V gene segment were excluded. An earlier analysis of 550 to 650 of the donors classified V segments as functional when productive rearrangements were above 56.7% and as segregating when the standard deviation between donors was above 5%. To diagnose cytomegalovirus status from the catalog of TCR beta chain sequences, a statistical classification framework was built. A later analysis assigned V and J genes by comparing TCR nucleotide sequences with IMGT/GENE-DB human TR gene sequences. In a later analysis, CDR3 sequences and most-parsimonious VDJ recombination scenarios were assigned using the TCRdist pipeline. A later analysis defined each TCR beta chain by its CDR3 amino acid sequence plus V-gene family, and excluded reads lacking a unique V-gene family. In a later analysis, fewer than 600 highly shared, low-generation-probability nucleotide sequences were removed to address suspected cross-contamination and a sequencing artifact. For each public chain, a later analysis derived a clonal expansion index from normalized ranks of inferred template counts within each repertoire. A later analysis computed generation probabilities with a VDJ recombination model fitted to out-of-frame rearrangements, and checked the results against IGoR. In a later analysis, hypergeometric tests were used to score TCR-TCR, TCR-HLA and TCR-CMV co-occurrence, with a repertoire-size bias correction applied to TCR pairs. In a later analysis, false discovery rates were estimated by permuting HLA or CMV assignments 20 times. In a later analysis, co-occurring TCRs were grouped with DBSCAN, and TCRdist sequence similarity was added when clustering was performed within HLA-allele-positive subsets. Co-occurrence clustering excluded repertoires with fewer than 30,000 or more than 120,000 public chains, plus five with anomalous nucleotide sharing. The table comes from immuneACCESS by way of TCRdb, which keeps in-frame sequences with V and J called. Part of the clones is missing from these tables; in studies checked, under half for an unresolved V gene and the rest for unknown reasons. D and trimming come from the DNA, and the V and J calls and clone size come from that table. The sample records about 140,000 clones, roughly 85% of which are singletons. The ten largest clones take up 6.5% to 7% of the sample.

In total, approximately 700 healthy bone marrow donors made up the cohort. At the time of sampling, all cohort members were nominally healthy, though unrecorded immune exposures were likely present. The donor tested CMV seropositive and was one of the 289 seropositive cohort members. Each donor provided a peripheral blood sample, and peripheral blood mononuclear cells were used for TCR beta sequencing. Genomic DNA was extracted from the blood cell samples with the Qiagen DNeasy Blood Extraction Kit. In this sample, this clone turned up once. Its antigen specificity is not known. There are no base qualities to consult, and no much larger clone falls within one base.

The source is a man aged 35 to 55 in good health and CMV-seropositive. The sequence links TRBV2 to TRBJ1-1; the D gene assignment is ambiguous. Input material: PBMCs. The CDR3 has the sequence CASSVLTLNTEAFF. The DNA sequence reads TGTGCCAGCAGTGTGTTAACACTGAACACTGAAGCTTTCTTT.